Sequencing of this TCR beta chain was carried out in a study of blood T cells in healthy people across ages. This clonotype was observed a handful of times. Next came a second PCR, run for roughly 6 to 11 cycles, which used a sample-barcoded 5' primer along with a J-beta primer mix. One entry per CDR3 protein, called by TCRdb with MiXCR from the 5' RACE reads. The table records about 780,000 distinct CDR3 sequences, about 46% of them present only once. Between the trimmed V and J ends, which lost 0 bases and 3 bases, there was a span of 12 bases. This CDR3 has 14 residues. CDR1 is DFQATT and CDR2 is SNEGSKA in the germline V gene (reference sequence).

The sequence derives from a man at least 80 years old in good health. Sequencing was done on a sample of blood. V and J are TRBV20-1 and TRBJ2-7; D perhaps matches TRBD2 (5 bases). CDR3 sequence: CSARDSEYSYEQYF. CDR3 DNA sequence: TGCAGTGCTAGAGATAGCGAGTATAGCTACGAGCAGTACTTC.